Reported below is one TCR beta chain. The antigen is unknown. Compared with germline, one end of the junction differs, possibly owing to a read error. Germline V gives CDR1 LGHNA, CDR2 YSLEER. The CDR3 is 16 amino acids. The sample is drawn from a study of cytomegalovirus exposure and HLA in healthy donors. At the level of the study: An early data release held some 85 million unique TCRs from HLA-typed donors. Whole-study findings and limits: By a later analysis, the bulk of CMV-associated TCR beta chains appeared HLA-restricted. With high specificity and sensitivity, the classifier reportedly diagnosed cytomegalovirus status. Among TCR beta chains, those listed as cytomegalovirus-associated numbered 164.

PCR involved 60 Vbeta and 13 Jbeta primers. Assay: immunoSEQ multiplex PCR; the TCRdb copy retains only in-frame clones and omits some. Here the sample spans 150,000 to 170,000 clones, about 68% being singletons. This TCR came from a man aged 18-30 years in good health and CMV-seronegative. The specimen sequenced was PBMCs. The V gene is TRBV4-3, the J gene TRBJ2-1, with D possibly being TRBD2 (5 bases). Written as DNA, the CDR3 is TGCGCCAGCGGCCAGCGGCCGGGATCACTCTACAATGAGCAGTTCTTC. Amino acid sequence: CASGQRPGSLYNEQFF.